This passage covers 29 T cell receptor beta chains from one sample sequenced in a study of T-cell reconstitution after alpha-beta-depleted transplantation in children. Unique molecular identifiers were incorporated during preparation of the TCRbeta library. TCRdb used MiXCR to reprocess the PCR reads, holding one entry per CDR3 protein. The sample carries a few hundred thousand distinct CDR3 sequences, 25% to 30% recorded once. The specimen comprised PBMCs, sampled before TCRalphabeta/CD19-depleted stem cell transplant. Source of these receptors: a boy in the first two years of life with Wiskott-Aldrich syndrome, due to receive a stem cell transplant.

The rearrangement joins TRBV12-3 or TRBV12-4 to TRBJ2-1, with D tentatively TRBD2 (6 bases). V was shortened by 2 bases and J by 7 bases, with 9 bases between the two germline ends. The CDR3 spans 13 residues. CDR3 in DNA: TGTGCCAGCAGTTTAAGTGCGGGGAATGAGCAGTTCTTC. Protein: CASSLSAGNEQFF.

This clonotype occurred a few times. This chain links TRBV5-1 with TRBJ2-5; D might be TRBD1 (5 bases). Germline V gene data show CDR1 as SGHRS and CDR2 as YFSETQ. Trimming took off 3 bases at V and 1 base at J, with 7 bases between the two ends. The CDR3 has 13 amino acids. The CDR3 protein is CASSSTVQETQYF. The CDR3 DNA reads TGCGCCAGCAGCTCGACAGTCCAAGAGACCCAGTACTTC.

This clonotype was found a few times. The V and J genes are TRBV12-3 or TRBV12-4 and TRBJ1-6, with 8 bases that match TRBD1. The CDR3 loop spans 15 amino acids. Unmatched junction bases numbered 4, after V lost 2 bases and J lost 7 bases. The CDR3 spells CASSLLDRENSPLHF. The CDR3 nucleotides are TGTGCCAGCAGTTTACTGGACAGGGAAAATTCACCCCTCCACTTT.

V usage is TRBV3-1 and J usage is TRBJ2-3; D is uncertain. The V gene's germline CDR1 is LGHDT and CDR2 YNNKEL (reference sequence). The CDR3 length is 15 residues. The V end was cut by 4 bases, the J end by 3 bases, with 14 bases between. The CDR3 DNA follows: TGTGCCAGCAGCCGAGATGGGCTGTCTACAGATACGCAGTATTTT. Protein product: CASSRDGLSTDTQYF.

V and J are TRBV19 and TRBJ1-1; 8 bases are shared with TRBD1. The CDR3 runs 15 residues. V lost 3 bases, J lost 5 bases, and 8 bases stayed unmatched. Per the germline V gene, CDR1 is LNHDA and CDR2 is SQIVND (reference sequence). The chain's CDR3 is CASSIVQGAGTEAFF. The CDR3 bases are TGTGCCAGTAGTATTGTGCAGGGGGCCGGGACTGAAGCTTTCTTT.

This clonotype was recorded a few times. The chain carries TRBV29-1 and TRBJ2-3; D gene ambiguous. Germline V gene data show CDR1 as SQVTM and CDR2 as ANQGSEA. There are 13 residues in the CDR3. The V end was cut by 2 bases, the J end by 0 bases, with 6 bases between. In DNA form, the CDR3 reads TGCAGCGTTGAACCTGGGAGCACAGATACGCAGTATTTT. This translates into CSVEPGSTDTQYF.

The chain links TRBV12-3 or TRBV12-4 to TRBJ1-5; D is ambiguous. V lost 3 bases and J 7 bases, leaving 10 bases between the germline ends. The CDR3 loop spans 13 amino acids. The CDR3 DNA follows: TGTGCCAGCAGTTTGGATCGGGCACAGCCCCAGCATTTT. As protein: CASSLDRAQPQHF.

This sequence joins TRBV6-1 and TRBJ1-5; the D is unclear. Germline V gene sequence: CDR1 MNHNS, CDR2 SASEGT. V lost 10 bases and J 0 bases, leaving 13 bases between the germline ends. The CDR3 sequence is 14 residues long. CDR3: CATAPWNSNQPQHF. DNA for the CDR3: TGTGCCACCGCACCTTGGAATAGCAATCAGCCCCAGCATTTT.

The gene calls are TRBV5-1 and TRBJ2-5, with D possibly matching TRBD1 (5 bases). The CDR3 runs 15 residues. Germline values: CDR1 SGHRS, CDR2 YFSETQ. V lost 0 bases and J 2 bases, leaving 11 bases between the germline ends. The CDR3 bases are TGCGCCAGCAGCTTGGGACAGACACAACAAGAGACCCAGTACTTC. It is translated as CASSLGQTQQETQYF.

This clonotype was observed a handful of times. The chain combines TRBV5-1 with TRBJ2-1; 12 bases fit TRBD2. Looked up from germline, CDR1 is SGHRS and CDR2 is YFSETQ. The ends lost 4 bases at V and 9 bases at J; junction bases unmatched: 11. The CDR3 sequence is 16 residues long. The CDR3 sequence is CASSKWTSGISGEQFF. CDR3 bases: TGCGCCAGCAGCAAATGGACTAGCGGGATTTCCGGTGAGCAGTTCTTC.

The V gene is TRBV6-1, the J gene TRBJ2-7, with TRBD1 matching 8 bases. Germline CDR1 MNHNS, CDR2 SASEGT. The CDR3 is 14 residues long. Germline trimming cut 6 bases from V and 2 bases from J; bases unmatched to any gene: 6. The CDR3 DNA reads TGTGCCAGCAGGAGCCGGGACAGGCCCTACGAGCAGTACTTC. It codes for CASRSRDRPYEQYF.

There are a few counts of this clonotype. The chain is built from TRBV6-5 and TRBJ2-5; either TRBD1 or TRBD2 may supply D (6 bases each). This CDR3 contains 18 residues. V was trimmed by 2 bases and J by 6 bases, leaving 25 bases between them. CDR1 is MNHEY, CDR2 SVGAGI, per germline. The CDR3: CASSYGPFVMEGGKTQYF. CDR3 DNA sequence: TGTGCCAGCAGTTACGGCCCCTTCGTAATGGAAGGGGGGAAGACCCAGTACTTC.

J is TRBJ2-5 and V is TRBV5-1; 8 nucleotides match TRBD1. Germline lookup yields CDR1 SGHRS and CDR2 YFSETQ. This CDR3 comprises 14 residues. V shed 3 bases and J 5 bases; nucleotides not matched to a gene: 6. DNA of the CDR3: TGCGCCAGCAGCTACCCGACAGGGGACGAGACCCAGTACTTC. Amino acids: CASSYPTGDETQYF.

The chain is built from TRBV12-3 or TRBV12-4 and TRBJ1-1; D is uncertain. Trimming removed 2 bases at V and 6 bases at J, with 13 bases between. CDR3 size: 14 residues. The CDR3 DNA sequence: TGTGCCAGCAGTTTAAAGTTGAGTTCGGCTGAAGCTTTCTTT. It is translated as CASSLKLSSAEAFF.

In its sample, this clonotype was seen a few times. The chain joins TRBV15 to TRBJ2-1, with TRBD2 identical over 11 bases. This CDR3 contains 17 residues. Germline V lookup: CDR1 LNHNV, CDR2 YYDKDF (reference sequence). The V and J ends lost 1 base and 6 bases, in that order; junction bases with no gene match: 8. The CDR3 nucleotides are TGTGCCACCAGCAGAGTAAGGGGGGGACTAGCGGCCAATGAGCAGTTCTTC. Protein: CATSRVRGGLAANEQFF.

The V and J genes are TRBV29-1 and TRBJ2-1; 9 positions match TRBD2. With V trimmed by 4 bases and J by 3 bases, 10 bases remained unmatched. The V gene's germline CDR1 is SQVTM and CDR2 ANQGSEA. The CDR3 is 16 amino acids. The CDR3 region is CSVANSGRNIYNEQFF. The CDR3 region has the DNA TGCAGCGTTGCGAATAGCGGGAGAAACATCTACAATGAGCAGTTCTTC.

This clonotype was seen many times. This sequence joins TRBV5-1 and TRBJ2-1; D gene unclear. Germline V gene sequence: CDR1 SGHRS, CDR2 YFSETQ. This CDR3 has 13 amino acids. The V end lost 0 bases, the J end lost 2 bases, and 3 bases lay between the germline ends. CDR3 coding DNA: TGCGCCAGCAGCTTGGGAGCCTACAATGAGCAGTTCTTC. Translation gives CASSLGAYNEQFF.

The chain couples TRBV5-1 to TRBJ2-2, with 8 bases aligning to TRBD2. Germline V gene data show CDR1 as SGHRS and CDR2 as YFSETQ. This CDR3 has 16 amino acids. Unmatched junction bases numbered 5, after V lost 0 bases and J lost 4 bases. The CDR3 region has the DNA TGCGCCAGCAGCTTGGCACTAGCGGACCTCACCGGGGAGCTGTTTTTT. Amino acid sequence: CASSLALADLTGELFF.

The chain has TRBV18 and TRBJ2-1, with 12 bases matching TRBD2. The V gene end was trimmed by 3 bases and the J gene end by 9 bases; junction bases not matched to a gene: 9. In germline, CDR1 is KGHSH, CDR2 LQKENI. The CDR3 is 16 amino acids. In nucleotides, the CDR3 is TGTGCCAGCTCACCGCAACTAGCGGGAGGTTCGGGTGAGCAGTTCTTC. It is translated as CASSPQLAGGSGEQFF. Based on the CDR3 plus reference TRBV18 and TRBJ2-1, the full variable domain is NAGVMQNPRHLVRRRGQEARLRCSPMKGHSHVYWYRQLPEEGLKFMVYLQKENIIDESGMPKERFSAEFPKEGPSILRIQQVVRGDSAAYFCASSPQLAGGSGEQFFGPGTRLTVL.

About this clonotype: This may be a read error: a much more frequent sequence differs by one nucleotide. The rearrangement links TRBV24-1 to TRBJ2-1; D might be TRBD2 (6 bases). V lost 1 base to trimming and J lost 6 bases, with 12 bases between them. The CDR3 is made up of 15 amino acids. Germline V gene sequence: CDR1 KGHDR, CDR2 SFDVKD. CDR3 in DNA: TGTGCCACCAGTGATTTCGGCGGGATCATCAATGAGCAGTTCTTC. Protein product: CATSDFGGIINEQFF.

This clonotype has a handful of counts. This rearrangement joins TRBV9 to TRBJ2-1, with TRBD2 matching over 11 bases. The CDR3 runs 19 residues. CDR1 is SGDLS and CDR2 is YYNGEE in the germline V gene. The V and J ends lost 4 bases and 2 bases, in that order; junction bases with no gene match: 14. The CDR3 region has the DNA TGTGCCAGCAGCCCAAGGCCCGGTGGTAGCGGGAGGGCCTACAATGAGCAGTTCTTC. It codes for CASSPRPGGSGRAYNEQFF.

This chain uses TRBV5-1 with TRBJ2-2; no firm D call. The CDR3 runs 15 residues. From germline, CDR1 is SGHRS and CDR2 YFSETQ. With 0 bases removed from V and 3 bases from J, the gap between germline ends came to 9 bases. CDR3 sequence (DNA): TGCGCCAGCAGCTTGGCCGTCAGCTACACCGGGGAGCTGTTTTTT. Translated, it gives CASSLAVSYTGELFF.

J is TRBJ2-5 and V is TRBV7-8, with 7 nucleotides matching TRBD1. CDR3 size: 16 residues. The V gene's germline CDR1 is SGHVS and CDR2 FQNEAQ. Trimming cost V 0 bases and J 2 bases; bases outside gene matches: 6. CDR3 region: CASSLAKWDRQETQYF. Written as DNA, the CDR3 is TGTGCCAGCAGCTTAGCGAAGTGGGACAGACAAGAGACCCAGTACTTC.

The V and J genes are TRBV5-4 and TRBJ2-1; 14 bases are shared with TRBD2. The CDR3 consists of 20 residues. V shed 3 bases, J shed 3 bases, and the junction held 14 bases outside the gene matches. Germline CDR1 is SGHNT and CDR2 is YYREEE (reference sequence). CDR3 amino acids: CASSSVRLAGGPIGYNEQFF. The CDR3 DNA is TGTGCCAGCAGCTCGGTCCGACTAGCGGGAGGGCCCATCGGCTACAATGAGCAGTTCTTC. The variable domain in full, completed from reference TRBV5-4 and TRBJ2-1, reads ETGVTQSPTHLIKTRGQQVTLRCSSQSGHNTVSWYQQALGQGPQFIFQYYREEENGRGNFPPRFSGLQFPNYSSELNVNALELDDSALYLCASSSVRLAGGPIGYNEQFFGPGTRLTVL.

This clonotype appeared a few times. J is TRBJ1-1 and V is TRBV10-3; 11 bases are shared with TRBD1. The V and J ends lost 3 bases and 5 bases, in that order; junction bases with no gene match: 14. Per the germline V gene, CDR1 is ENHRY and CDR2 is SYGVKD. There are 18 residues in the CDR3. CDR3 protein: CAISEGPFGTGGNTEAFF. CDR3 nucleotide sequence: TGTGCCATCAGTGAAGGCCCGTTTGGGACAGGGGGAAATACTGAAGCTTTCTTT.

The CDR3 sequence is CSARPIAGFGYNEQFF. The CDR3 region has the DNA TGCAGTGCTAGGCCTATAGCGGGATTCGGCTACAATGAGCAGTTCTTC. This rearrangement joins TRBV20-1 to TRBJ2-1; 8 bases agree with TRBD2. Germline-derived CDR1 and CDR2 are DFQATT and SNEGSKA (reference sequence). The CDR3 extends over 16 amino acids. With V trimmed by 3 bases and J by 3 bases, 10 bases remained unmatched.

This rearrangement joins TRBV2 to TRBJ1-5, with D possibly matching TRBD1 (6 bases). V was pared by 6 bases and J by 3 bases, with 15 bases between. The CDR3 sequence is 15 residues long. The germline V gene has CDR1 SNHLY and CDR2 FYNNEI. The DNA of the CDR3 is TGTGCCAGCAGACAGGGTCGGGGATCCAATCAGCCCCAGCATTTT. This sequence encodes CASRQGRGSNQPQHF.

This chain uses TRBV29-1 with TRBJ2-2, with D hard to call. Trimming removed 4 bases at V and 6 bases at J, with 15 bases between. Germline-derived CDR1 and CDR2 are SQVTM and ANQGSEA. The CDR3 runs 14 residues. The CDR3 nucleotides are TGCAGCGTTGGTCAGTCGACTGGTGCCGGGGAGCTGTTTTTT. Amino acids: CSVGQSTGAGELFF.

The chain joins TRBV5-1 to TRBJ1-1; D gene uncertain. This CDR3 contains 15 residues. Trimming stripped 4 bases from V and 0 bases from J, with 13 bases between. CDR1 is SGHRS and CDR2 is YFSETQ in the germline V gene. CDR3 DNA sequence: TGCGCCAGCAGCAAAGAATTTACCATGAACACTGAAGCTTTCTTT. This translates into CASSKEFTMNTEAFF.